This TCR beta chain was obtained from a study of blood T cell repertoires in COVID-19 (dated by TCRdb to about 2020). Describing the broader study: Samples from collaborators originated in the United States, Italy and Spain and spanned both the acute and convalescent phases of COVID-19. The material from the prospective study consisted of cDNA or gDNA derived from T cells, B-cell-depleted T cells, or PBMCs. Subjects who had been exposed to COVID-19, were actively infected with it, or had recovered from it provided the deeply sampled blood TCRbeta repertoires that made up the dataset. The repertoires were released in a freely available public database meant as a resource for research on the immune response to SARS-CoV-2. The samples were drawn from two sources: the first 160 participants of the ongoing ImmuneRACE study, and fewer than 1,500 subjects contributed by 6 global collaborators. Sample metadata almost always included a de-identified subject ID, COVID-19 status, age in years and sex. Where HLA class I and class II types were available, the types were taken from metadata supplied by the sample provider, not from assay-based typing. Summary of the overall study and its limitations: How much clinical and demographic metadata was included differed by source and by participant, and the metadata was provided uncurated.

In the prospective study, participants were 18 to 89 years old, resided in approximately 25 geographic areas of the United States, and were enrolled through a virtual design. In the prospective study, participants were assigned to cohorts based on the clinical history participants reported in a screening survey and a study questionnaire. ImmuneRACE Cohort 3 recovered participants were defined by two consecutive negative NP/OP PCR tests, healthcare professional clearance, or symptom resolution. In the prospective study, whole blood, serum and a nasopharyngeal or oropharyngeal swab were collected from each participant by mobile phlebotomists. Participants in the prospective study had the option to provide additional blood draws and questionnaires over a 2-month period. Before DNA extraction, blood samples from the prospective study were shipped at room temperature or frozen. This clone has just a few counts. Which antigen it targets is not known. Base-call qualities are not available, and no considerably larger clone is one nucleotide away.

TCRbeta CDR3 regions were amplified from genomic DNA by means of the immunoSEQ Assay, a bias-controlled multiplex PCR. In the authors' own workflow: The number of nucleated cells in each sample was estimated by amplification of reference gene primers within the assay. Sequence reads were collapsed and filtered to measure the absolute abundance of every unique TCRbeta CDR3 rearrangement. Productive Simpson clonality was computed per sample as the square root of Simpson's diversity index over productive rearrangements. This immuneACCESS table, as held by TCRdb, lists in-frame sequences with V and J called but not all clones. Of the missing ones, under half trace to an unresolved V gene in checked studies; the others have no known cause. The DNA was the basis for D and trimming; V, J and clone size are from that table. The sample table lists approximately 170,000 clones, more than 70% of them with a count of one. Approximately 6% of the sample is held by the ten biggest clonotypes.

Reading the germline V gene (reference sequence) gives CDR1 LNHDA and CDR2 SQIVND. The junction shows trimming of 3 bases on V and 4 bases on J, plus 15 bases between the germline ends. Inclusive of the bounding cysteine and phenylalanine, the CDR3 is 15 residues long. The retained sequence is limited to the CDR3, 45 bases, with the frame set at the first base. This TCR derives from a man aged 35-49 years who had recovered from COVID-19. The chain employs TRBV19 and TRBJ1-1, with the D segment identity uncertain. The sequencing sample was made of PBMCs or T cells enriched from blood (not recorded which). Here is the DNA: TGTGCCAGTAGTATCGGAGCCGGGATCGGCACTGAAGCTTTCTTT. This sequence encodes CASSIGAGIGTEAFF.